This T cell receptor (beta chain) is drawn from a study of shared clonotypes between healthy human individuals (dated by TCRdb to between 2020 and 2021). At the level of the whole study: A couple of women and a few men aged 18 to 49 years were included in the cohort. For each donor, CD4 naive and CD4 memory were each given three plates, CD8 naive was given two plates, and CD8 memory was given one plate. To estimate repertoire size and how much clonotype sharing occurs between individuals, the study deeply sequenced the blood TCR repertoires of several healthy adults. To increase sequencing depth and limit assay-specific biases, TCR repertoire library preparation and sequencing were carried out by different laboratories using diverse techniques. Per donor, leukapheresis produced somewhere between about 0.94 and 10 billion PBMCs. What the work shows at the level of the full study, not this receptor alone: Because the study included a small number of donors, the genetic and exposure-history diversity represented was limited. Incomplete sequencing was indicated by rarefaction of sorted-subset datasets, despite the large sequencing depth. Sampling was restricted to blood, and TCR repertoires in tissue are likely to differ from TCR repertoires in blood. Estimated clonotype richness was generally larger for naive than for memory subsets. Higher generation probabilities were observed for clonotypes shared by all four sorted-subset donors than for non-shared clonotypes. Across several donors, roughly 5.1% of naive CD4, approximately 3.6% of naive CD8, about 2.3% of memory CD4, and 0.4% to 0.45% of memory CD8 clonotypes were shared. Pairwise subsampling indicated that sequencing depth was expected to affect the degree of clonotype sharing among donors.

The table lists this clone with a count of one. Its target antigen remains unknown. Base qualities are not at hand, and no much larger clone is one base apart. TCR CDR3 regions were amplified from genomic DNA by multiplex PCR using the deep immunoSEQ assay. Genomic DNA extracted from each cell subset was distributed evenly over all wells of several immunoSEQ 96-well plates, and each plate served as one replicate. Each replicate PCR for sorted subsets received roughly 0.2 ug genomic DNA, equal to roughly 30,000 T cell genomes. The purified libraries were quantified using a Qubit 3.0 fluorometer, sized with a Bioanalyzer 2100, and then quantified again using the KAPA Library Quantification kit. Every immunoSEQ 96-well plate was sequenced on a dedicated single-read 150-cycle Illumina NextSeq 550 flow cell. The original methods were these. Because the immunoSEQ output held only junctional sequences and lacked quality scores, the filtering could not match the filtering applied to full-length reads. Sequences were annotated with PyIR, a Python wrapper for IgBLAST v1.9, using IMGT germline references to assign V/J genes and CDR3. Any read was removed if the V/J assignment was weak (E-value above 1e-6), the CDR3 was missing, or the read contained stop codons, out-of-frame junctions, or ambiguous translated residues. A V3J clonotype was defined by an identical inferred V gene, J gene, and CDR3 amino acid sequence. To compute the percentage overlap between repertoires, the number of shared unique clonotypes was divided by the size of the smaller repertoire. Repertoire richness was assessed with RTK rarefaction, the Chao1 estimator, and Recon v2.1 estimates of unobserved clonotypes. Generation probabilities were computed with OLGA for all TCRbeta clonotypes obtained by the gDNA method from several donors. What TCRdb holds here is the immuneACCESS table cut down to in-frame rearrangements. Part of the clones is not present; checked against another copy, under half of the missing clones reflect an unresolved V gene, and the others are unexplained. V, J and clone size are taken as reported in that table, and D and trimming were inferred from the DNA itself. The sample has over 950,000 clones on record, about 72% of them singletons. Jointly, the top ten make up almost 0.9% of the sample.

The V and J ends are trimmed by 5 bases and 4 bases, leaving 11 bases between them. The CDR3 has 13 amino acids, counting the end cysteine and phenylalanine. Here the CDR3 DNA is all that survives: 39 bases in frame from base 1. CDR1 and CDR2 are drawn from the germline V gene: SGHVS, FNYEAQ. Healthy HIV-negative adults with no recently reported acute infections or vaccinations were included as donors. Only Caucasian adults living in Nashville, Tennessee, USA were represented among the donors. Magnetic negative selection was used to enrich CD4+ T cells, after which naive cells were positively selected on CD45RA and the negative fraction became the memory subset. Blood was obtained by leukapheresis, after which PBMCs were separated by Ficoll-Histopaque density gradient centrifugation and cryopreserved in liquid nitrogen vapor phase. Analytical flow cytometry was used to check the purity and quantity of each magnetically sorted T cell population. Genomic DNA was isolated from each sorted fraction and quantified by UV absorbance on a Nanodrop 2000c.

The V and J genes are TRBV7-6 and TRBJ1-1; a weak D assignment points to TRBD1 (5 bases agree). The origin of this receptor is a man aged 18 to 29 in good health. Some clones in this sample may be carry-over from other donors' samples. Sequencing input: memory CD4+ T cells from PBMCs. The cell subset or site label on this specimen signifies: CD45RA-negative fraction. The CDR3 corresponds to CASSRRGGTEAFF. The DNA sequence is TGTGCCAGCAGCCGACGGGGCGGCACTGAAGCTTTCTTT.